This T cell receptor beta chain appears in the sequencing data of a study of molecular identifiers for immune sequencing clone quantification. Study-level results: In naive cells, under 1% of molecules belonged to clones above 20 RNA copies, against over 97% in effector cells.

Methods described previously were used for bulk TCR libraries, and listed TCR primers were applied. TCRdb fed the PCR reads into MiXCR, producing one record per CDR3 protein. The sample shows some 96,000 distinct CDR3 sequences, roughly a quarter of them seen only once. As for this clonotype: Its target is unknown.

The CDR3 extends over 16 amino acids. CDR1 DFQATT and CDR2 SNEGSKA come from the germline V gene (reference sequence). V is TRBV20-1 and J is TRBJ2-1; possible D gene TRBD2, 6 bases. This receptor was identified in a human donor in good health. Some libraries in this study had Jurkat cell RNA spiked in. The sample taken for sequencing was naive CD8+ T cells from blood, with Jurkat cell RNA spiked in. Subset described: FACS-sorted CD8+CD4-CCR7+CD45RA+ naive T cells. CDR3 amino acids: CRAPNLIGTPGTQQFF. The CDR3 region has the DNA TGCAGGGCTCCAAATCTGATCGGGACTCCCGGAACCCAGCAGTTCTTC.